This T cell receptor (beta chain) was obtained from a study of shared clonotypes between healthy human individuals. Some clones are missing from TCRdb's copy, which holds only in-frame ones; the method was immunoSEQ multiplex PCR. The table includes around 1.9 million clones, approximately 92% detected once. Naive CD8 cells comprised CD45RO-negative, CCR7-positively selected cells, excluding terminally differentiated effector memory CD45RA+ cells. The origin of this receptor is a man aged 18 to 29 in good health. Some clones in this sample may be carry-over from other donors' samples. The material sequenced was naive CD8+ T cells from PBMCs.

The CDR3 loop reads CASGLRADYYEQYF. The CDR3 nucleotides read TGCGCCAGCGGACTTCGGGCAGATTACTACGAGCAGTACTTC. The chain recombines TRBV5-1 with TRBJ2-7, with D perhaps TRBD2 (5 bases). The CDR3 runs 14 residues. The V gene's germline CDR1 is SGHRS and CDR2 YFSETQ. Trimming left V 7 bases short and J 3 bases short, with 17 bases between.